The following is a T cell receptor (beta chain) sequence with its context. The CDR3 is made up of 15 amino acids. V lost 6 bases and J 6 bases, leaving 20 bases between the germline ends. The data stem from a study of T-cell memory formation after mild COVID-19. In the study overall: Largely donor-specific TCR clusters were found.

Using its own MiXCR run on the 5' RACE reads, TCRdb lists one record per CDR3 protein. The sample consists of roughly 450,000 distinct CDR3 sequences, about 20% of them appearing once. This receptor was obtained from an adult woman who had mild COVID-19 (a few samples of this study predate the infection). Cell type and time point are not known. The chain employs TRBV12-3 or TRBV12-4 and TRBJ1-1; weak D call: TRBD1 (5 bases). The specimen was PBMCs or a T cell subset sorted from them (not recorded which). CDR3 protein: CASSLLGGFVPEAFF. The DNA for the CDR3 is TGTGCCAGCAGCTTGCTTGGGGGATTCGTGCCTGAAGCTTTCTTT.